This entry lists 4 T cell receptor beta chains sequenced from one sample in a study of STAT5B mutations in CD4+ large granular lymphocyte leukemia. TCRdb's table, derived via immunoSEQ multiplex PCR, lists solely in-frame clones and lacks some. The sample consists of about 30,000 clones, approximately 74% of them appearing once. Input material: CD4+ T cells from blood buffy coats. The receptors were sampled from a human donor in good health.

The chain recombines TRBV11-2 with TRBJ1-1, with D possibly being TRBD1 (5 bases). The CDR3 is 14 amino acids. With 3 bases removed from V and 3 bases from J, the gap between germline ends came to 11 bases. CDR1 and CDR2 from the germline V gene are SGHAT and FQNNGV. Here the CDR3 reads CASSLGQSYTEAFF. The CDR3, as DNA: TGTGCCAGCAGCTTGGGGCAAAGTTACACTGAAGCTTTCTTT.

DNA for the CDR3: TGCAGTGCTACGCAAGGGACTGAGCAGTTCTTC. Translating gives CSATQGTEQFF. The rearrangement joins TRBV20-1 to TRBJ2-1; D may correspond to TRBD1 or TRBD2 (5 bases each). CDR1 and CDR2 from the germline V gene are DFQATT and SNEGSKA (reference sequence). The CDR3 is 11 amino acids. With 4 bases removed from V and 9 bases from J, the gap between germline ends came to 10 bases.

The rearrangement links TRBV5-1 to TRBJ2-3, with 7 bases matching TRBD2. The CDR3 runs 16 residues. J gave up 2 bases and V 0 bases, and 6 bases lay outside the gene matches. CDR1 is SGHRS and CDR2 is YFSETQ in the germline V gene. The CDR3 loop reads CASSLVGGGFTDTQYF. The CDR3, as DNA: TGCGCCAGCAGCTTGGTTGGGGGGGGGTTCACAGATACGCAGTATTTT.

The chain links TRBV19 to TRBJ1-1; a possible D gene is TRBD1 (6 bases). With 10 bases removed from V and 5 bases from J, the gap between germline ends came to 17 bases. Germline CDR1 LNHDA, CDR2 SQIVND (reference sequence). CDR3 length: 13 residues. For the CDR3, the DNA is TGTGCCACCGTACAGGGATTGAGGACTGAAGCTTTCTTT. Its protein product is CATVQGLRTEAFF.